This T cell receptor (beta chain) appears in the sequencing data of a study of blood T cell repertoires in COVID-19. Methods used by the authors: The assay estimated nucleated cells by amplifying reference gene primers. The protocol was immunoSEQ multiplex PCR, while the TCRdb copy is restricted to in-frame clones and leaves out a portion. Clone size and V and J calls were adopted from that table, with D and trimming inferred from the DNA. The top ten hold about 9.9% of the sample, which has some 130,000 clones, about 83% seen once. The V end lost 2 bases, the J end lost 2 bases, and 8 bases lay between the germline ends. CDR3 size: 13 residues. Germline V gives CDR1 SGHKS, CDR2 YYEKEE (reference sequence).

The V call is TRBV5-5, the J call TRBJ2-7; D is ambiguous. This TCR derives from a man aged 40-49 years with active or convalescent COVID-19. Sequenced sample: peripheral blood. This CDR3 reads CASSFSNTYEQYF. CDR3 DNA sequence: TGTGCCAGCAGCTTTTCGAACACCTACGAGCAGTACTTC.